This T cell receptor beta chain originates from a study of T cells expressing NK-cell markers (dated by TCRdb to the early 2020s). The study in broad terms: Fewer than ten donors provided sorted CD3+CD56+NKG2C+, CD3+CD56+NKG2C- and CD3+CD56-NKG2C+ T-cell subsets, whose TCR beta-chain repertoires were profiled. Among the eight sequenced donors, only one was HCMV-seronegative, while the other seven were HCMV-seropositive. Randomly selected healthy volunteers, three men and five women, were used as the eight sequenced donors. Sequencing of the libraries produced 2 x 150 bp reads on Illumina HiSeq 2000/2500, MiSeq or NextSeq.

Reading the germline V gene gives CDR1 SGHNT and CDR2 YENEEA. Spanning cysteine to phenylalanine, the CDR3 consists of 16 amino acids. No DNA has been recorded. Data came from an Illumina HiSeq 2000. TCR beta cDNA libraries were made by 5'RACE template switching that added a universal primer site and unique molecular identifiers. Priming for cDNA synthesis came from the TCR beta constant segment, and two successive PCR amplification steps followed. Per the original workflow: MIGEC was used to demultiplex reads and group reads by UMI, and MiTCR was used to assemble and quantify clonotypes. To exclude erroneous sequences, only TCR cDNA sequences supported by at least two reads were retained. Downstream repertoire analysis used the tcR package, and clonotypes were matched across fractions by CDR3 nucleotide sequence plus V segment. Antigen specificity was annotated against VDJdb with VDJmatch, allowing one amino acid substitution in CDR3. Through TCRdb reprocessing, the reads give one entry per CDR3 protein sequence; DNA is omitted. TCRdb, not the original authors, processed these V and J calls. The sample's table lists a count of 440,000 or so distinct CDR3 sequences. In total, the top ten clones hold under 7.5% of the sample.

What the research found in general, with its limitations: Those dominant clonotypes were again the most abundant among CD3+CD56-NKG2C+ cells in a few donors, at roughly 25-60.1%. In six donors, the dominant CD3+CD56+NKG2C+ clonotypes were among the top 10 CD8+ clonotypes and accounted for about 1.0-7.0% of CD8+ T cells. Whether the expanded NKG2C-expressing T cell clones were specific for HCMV antigens was left unclear.

HCMV serostatus was determined by detecting HCMV-specific IgG in serum with a commercial ELISA kit. Peripheral blood mononuclear cells were isolated from blood by Ficoll density gradient centrifugation. Regarding this clonotype: The target of this receptor is not known.

The sequencing sample was made of blood T cells: a sorted CD56 or NKG2C T cell subset, CD4+ or CD8+ T cells, or bulk PBMC T cells (not recorded which). In this chain, TRBV11-3 is recombined with TRBJ2-1. The TCR sequence derives from a woman aged 18-69 years in good health. This receptor carries the CDR3 CASSRRGLSPYNEQFF.